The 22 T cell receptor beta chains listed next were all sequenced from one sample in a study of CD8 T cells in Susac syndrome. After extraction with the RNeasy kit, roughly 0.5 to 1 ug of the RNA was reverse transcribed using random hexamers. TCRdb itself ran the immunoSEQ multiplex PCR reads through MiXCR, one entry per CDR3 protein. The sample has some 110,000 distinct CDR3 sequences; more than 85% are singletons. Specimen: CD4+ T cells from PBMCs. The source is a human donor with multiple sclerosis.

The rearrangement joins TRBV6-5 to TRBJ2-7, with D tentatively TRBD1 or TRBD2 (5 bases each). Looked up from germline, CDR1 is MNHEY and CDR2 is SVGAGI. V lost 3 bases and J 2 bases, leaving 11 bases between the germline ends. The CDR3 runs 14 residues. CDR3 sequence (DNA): TGTGCCAGCAGTTATGGGACCCAGACCTACGAGCAGTACTTC. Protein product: CASSYGTQTYEQYF.

The CDR3 sequence is CASSVGSAGINQETQYF. For the CDR3, the DNA is TGTGCCAGCAGCGTAGGTAGTGCAGGGATTAACCAAGAGACCCAGTACTTC. This rearrangement joins TRBV9 to TRBJ2-5; TRBD1 is a possible D gene (5 bases). Trimming shortened V by 0 bases and J by 0 bases, and 15 bases separated the two germline ends. This CDR3 contains 17 residues. CDR1 and CDR2 from the germline V gene are SGDLS and YYNGEE.

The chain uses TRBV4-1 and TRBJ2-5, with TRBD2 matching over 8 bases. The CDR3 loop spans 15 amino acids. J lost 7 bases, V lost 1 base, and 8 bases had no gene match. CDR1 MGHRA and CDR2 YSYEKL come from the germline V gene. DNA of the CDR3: TGCGCCAGCAGCCAAGGAGGCAGCGGGGGAGCGACCCAGTACTTC. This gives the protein CASSQGGSGGATQYF.

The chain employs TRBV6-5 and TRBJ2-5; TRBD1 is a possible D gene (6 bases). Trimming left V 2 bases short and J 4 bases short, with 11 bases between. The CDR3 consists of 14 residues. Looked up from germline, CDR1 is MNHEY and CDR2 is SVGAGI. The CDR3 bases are TGTGCCAGCAGTTACGGGACACAATCAGAGACCCAGTACTTC. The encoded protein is CASSYGTQSETQYF.

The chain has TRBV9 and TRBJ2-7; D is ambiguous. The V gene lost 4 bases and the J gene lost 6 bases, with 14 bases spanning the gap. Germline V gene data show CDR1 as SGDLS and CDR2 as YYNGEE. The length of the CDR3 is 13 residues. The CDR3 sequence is CASSSMDPAEQYF. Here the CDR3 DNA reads TGTGCCAGCAGCTCCATGGATCCGGCCGAGCAGTACTTC.

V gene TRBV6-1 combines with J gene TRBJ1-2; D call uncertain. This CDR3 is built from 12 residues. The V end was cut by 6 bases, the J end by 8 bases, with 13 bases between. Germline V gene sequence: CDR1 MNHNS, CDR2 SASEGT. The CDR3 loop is CASRPPSGGYTF. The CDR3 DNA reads TGTGCCAGCAGACCCCCGAGTGGAGGCTACACCTTC.

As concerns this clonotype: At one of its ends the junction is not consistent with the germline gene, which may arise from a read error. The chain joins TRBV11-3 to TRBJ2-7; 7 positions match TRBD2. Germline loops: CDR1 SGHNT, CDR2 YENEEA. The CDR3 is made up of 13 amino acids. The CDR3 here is CASSLGLVGEQYF. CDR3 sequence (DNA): TGTGCCAGCAGTTTAGGACTAGTAGGTGAGCAGTACTTC.

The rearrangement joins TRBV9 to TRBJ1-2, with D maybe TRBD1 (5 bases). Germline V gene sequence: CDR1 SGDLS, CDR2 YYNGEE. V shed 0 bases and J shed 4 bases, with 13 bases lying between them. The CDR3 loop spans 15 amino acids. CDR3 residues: CASSVEGQGAYGYTF. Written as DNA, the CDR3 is TGTGCCAGCAGCGTAGAGGGGCAGGGTGCCTATGGCTACACCTTC.

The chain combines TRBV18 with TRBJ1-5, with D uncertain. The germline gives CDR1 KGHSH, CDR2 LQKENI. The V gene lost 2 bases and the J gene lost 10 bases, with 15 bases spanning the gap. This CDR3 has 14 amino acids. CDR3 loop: CASSPVAGVNPQHF. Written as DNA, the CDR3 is TGTGCCAGCTCACCAGTCGCGGGTGTGAATCCCCAGCATTTT.

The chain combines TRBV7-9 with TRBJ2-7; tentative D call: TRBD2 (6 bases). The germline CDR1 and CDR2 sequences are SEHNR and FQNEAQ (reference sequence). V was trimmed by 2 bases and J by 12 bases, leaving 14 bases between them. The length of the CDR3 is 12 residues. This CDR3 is CASSLLGGLGYF. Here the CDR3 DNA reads TGTGCCAGCAGCTTACTGGGAGGACTCGGGTACTTC.

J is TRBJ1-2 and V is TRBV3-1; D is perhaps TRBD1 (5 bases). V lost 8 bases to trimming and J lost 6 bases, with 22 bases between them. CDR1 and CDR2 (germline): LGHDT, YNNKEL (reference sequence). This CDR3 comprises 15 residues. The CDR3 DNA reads TGTGCCAGCGGCCGGTGGGACCGACGGTCGAATGGCTACACCTTC. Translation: CASGRWDRRSNGYTF.

CDR3 protein: CASSLGRLDTEAFF. Written as DNA, the CDR3 is TGTGCCAGCAGCTTAGGGAGGTTGGACACTGAAGCTTTCTTT. The rearrangement uses TRBV7-2 and TRBJ1-1; no clear D. Trimming took 1 base from V and 3 from J, leaving 9 bases between them. Germline V lookup: CDR1 SGHTA, CDR2 FQGNSA. The CDR3 length is 14 residues.

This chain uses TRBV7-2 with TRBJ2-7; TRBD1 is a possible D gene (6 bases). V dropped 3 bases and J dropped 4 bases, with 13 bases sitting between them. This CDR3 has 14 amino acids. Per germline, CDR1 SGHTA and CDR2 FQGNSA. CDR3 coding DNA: TGTGCCAGCAGCTTCGGTCAGGGGAGATACGAGCAGTACTTC. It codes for CASSFGQGRYEQYF. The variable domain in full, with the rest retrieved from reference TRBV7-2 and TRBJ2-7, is GAGVSQSPSNKVTEKGKDVELRCDPISGHTALYWYRQSLGQGLEFLIYFQGNSAPDKSGLPSDRFSAERTGGSVSTLTIQRTQQEDSAVYLCASSFGQGRYEQYFGPGTRLTVT.

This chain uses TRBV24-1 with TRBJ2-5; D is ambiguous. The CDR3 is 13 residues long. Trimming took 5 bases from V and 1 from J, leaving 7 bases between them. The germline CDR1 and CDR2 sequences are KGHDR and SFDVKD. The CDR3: CATSAFSQETQYF. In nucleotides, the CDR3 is TGTGCCACCAGTGCTTTCAGCCAAGAGACCCAGTACTTC.

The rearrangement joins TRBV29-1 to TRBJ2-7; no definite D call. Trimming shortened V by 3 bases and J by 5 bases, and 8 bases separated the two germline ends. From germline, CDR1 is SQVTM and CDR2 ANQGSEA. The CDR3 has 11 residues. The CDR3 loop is CSVDLANEQYF. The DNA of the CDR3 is TGCAGCGTTGATCTGGCAAACGAGCAGTACTTC.

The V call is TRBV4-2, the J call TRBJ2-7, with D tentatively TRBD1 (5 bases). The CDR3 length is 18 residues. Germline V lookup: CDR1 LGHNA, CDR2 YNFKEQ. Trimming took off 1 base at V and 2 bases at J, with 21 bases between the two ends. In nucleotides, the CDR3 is TGTGCCAGCAGCCAAGGCCCTATAGCCCAGGGAATGACCTACGAGCAGTACTTC. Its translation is CASSQGPIAQGMTYEQYF.

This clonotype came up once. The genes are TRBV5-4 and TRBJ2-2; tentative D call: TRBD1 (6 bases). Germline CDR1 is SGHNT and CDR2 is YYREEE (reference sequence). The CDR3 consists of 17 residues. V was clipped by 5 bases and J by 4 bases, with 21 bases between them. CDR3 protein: CASRSGTKDRATGELFF. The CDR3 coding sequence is TGTGCCAGCAGGTCCGGGACGAAGGACAGAGCCACCGGGGAGCTGTTTTTT.

The CDR3 region has the DNA TGTGCCAGCAGCTTGGAACTAGTATCCGGGGAGCTGTTTTTT. This sequence encodes CASSLELVSGELFF. The chain has TRBV5-4 and TRBJ2-2; D is perhaps TRBD2 (5 bases). In germline, CDR1 is SGHNT, CDR2 YYREEE (reference sequence). Trimming took off 0 bases at V and 6 bases at J, with 9 bases between the two ends. This CDR3 region has 14 residues.

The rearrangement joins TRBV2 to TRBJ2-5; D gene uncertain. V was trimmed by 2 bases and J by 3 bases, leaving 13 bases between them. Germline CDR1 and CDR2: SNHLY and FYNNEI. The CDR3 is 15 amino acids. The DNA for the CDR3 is TGTGCCAGCAGTGAAAATCCCGGCAAAAAAGAGACCCAGTACTTC. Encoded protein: CASSENPGKKETQYF.

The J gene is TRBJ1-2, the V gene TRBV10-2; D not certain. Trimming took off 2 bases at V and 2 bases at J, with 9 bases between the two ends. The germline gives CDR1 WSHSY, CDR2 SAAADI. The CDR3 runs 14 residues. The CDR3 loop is CASSEELANYGYTF. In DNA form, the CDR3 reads TGCGCCAGCAGTGAGGAGTTAGCCAACTATGGCTACACCTTC.

CDR3 nucleotides: TGTGCCAGCAGCCCCGCTGGCGGGCTGCAGCAAGAGACCCAGTACTTC. Translated: CASSPAGGLQQETQYF. The J gene is TRBJ2-5, the V gene TRBV4-2, with D possibly matching TRBD2 (5 bases). V lost 4 bases to trimming and J lost 2 bases, with 17 bases between them. The CDR3 contains 16 residues. Germline V gene data show CDR1 as LGHNA and CDR2 as YNFKEQ.

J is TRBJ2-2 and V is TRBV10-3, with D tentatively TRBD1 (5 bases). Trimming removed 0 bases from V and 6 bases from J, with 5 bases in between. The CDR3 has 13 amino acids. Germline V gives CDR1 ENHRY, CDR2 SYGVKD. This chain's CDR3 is CAISESTAGELFF. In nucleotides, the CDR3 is TGTGCCATCAGTGAGTCGACAGCCGGGGAGCTGTTTTTT.